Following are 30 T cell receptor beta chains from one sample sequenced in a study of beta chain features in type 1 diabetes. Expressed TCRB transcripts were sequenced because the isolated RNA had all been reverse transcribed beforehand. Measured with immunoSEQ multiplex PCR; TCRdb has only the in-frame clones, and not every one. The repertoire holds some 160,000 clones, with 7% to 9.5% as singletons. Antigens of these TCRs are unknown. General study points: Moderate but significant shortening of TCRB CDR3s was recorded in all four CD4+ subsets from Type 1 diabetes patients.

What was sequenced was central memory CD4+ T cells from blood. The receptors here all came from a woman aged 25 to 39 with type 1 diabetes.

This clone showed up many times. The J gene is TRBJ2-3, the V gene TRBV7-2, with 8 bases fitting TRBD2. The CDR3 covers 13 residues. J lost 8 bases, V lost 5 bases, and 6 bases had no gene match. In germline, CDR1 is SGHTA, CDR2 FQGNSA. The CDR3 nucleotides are TGTGCCAGCAGCCAAGGGACTAGTGGTACGCAGTATTTT. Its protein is CASSQGTSGTQYF.

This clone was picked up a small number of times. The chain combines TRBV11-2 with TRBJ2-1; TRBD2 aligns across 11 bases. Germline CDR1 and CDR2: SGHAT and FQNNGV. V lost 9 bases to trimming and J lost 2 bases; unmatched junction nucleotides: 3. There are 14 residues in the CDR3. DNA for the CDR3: TGTGCCAGTACTAGCGGGAGTCCCTACAATGAGCAGTTCTTC. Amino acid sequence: CASTSGSPYNEQFF. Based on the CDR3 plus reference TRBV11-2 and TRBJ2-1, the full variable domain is EAGVAQSPRYKIIEKRQSVAFWCNPISGHATLYWYQQILGQGPKLLIQFQNNGVVDDSQLPKDRFSAERLKGVDSTLKIQPAKLEDSAVYLCASTSGSPYNEQFFGPGTRLTVL.

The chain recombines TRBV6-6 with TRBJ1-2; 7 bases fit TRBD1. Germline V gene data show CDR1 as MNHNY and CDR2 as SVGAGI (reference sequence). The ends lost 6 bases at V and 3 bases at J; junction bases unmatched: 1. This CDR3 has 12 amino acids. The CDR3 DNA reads TGTGCCAGCAGGACAGGGCACTATGGCTACACCTTC. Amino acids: CASRTGHYGYTF.

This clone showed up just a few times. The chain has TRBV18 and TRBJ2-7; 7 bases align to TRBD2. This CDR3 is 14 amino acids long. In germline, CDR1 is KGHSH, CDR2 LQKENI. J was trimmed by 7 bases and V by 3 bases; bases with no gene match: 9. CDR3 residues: CASSPIGGEGEQYF. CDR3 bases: TGTGCCAGCTCACCGATCGGAGGGGAGGGTGAGCAGTACTTC.

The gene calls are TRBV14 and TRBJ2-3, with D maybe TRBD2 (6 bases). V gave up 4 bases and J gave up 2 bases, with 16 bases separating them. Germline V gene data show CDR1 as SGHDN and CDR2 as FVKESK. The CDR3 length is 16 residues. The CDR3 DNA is TGTGCCAGCAGCCCGGCCGGGACTGGTAACACAGATACGCAGTATTTT. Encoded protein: CASSPAGTGNTDTQYF.

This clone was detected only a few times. The chain's CDR3 is CASSPDYASYNEQFF. The CDR3 nucleotides read TGCGCCAGCAGCCCTGACTACGCGTCCTACAATGAGCAGTTCTTC. This sequence joins TRBV5-1 and TRBJ2-1, with D possibly matching TRBD2 (5 bases). CDR3 length equals 15 residues. Germline V CDR1 and CDR2: SGHRS, YFSETQ. Trimming removed 4 bases from V and 1 base from J, with 12 bases in between.

Written as DNA, the CDR3 is TGTGCCAGCTACAACCGGGACAGATATGGCTACACCTTC. This codes for CASYNRDRYGYTF. V and J are TRBV6-5 and TRBJ1-2; 7 nucleotides agree with TRBD1. V trimming: 8 bases; J trimming: 5 bases; junction bases outside the gene matches: 8. CDR3 length equals 13 residues. Looked up from germline, CDR1 is MNHEY and CDR2 is SVGAGI.

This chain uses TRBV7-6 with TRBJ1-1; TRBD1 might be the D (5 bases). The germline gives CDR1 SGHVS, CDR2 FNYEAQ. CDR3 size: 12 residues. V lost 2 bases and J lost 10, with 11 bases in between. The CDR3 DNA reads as TGTGCCAGCAGCTTACCCCACGGGGGAGCTTTCTTT. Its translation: CASSLPHGGAFF.

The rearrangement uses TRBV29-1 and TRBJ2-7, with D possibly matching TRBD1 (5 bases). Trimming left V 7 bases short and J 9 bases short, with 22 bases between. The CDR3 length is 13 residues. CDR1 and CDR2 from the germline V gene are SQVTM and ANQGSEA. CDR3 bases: TGCAGCGCACAAATCTCAGGGATACGGTGGCAGTACTTC. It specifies CSAQISGIRWQYF.

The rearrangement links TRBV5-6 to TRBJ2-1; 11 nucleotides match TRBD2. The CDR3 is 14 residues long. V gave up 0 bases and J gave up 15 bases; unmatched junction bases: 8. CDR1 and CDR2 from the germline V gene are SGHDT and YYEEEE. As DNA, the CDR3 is TGTGCCAGCAGCTTGGGCCTAGCGGGAGGATATCTGTTCTTC. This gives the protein CASSLGLAGGYLFF.

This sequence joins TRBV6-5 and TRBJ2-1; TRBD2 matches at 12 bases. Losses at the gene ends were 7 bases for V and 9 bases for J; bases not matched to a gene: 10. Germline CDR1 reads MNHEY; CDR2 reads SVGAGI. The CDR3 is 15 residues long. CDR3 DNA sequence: TGTGCCAGCACCAAGACTAGCGGGAGCGCGGTTGAGCAGTTCTTC. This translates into CASTKTSGSAVEQFF.

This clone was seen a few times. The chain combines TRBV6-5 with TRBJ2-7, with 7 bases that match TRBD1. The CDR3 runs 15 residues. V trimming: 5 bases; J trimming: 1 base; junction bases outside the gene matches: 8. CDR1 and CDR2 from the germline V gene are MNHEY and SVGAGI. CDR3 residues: CASSNTGVSSYEQYF. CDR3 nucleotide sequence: TGTGCCAGCAGTAATACAGGGGTATCGTCCTACGAGCAGTACTTC.

The DNA of the CDR3 is TGCAGCGGGGATAGCGGGAGCGCCAGGAATGAGCAGTTCTTC. Its protein is CSGDSGSARNEQFF. V and J are TRBV29-1 and TRBJ2-1; TRBD2 matches 9 bases. Germline assignment: CDR1 SQVTM and CDR2 ANQGSEA. V trimming: 7 bases; J trimming: 7 bases; junction bases outside the gene matches: 11. The CDR3 is made up of 14 amino acids.

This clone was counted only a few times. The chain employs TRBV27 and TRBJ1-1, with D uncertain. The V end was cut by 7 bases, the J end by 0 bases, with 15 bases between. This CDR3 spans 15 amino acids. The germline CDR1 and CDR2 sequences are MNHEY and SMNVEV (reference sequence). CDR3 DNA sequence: TGTGCCAGCAAAAACCAGTTGTTTGTGAACACTGAAGCTTTCTTT. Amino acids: CASKNQLFVNTEAFF.

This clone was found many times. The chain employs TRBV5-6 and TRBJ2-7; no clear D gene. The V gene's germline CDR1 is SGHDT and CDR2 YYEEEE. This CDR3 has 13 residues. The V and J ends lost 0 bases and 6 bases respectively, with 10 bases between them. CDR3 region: CASSLARRSEQYF. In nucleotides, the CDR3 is TGTGCCAGCAGCTTGGCCCGTAGAAGCGAGCAGTACTTC.

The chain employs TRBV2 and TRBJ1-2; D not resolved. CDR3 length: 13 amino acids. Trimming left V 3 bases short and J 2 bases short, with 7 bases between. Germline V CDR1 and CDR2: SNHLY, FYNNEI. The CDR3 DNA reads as TGTGCCAGCAGTGATGAGATGAACTATGGCTACACCTTC. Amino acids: CASSDEMNYGYTF.

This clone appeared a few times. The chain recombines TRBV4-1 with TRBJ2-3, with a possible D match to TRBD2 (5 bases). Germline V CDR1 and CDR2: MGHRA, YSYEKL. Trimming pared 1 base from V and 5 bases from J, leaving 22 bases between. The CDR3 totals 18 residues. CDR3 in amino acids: CASSQGFRGTQGGDTQYF. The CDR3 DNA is TGCGCCAGCAGCCAAGGATTTCGGGGAACTCAAGGAGGAGATACGCAGTATTTT.

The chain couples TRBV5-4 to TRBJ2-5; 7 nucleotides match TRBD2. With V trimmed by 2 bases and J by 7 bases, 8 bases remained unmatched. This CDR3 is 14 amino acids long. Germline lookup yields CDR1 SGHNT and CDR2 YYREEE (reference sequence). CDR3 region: CASSLTSEYGTQYF. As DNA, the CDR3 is TGTGCCAGCAGCTTAACTAGCGAGTATGGGACCCAGTACTTC. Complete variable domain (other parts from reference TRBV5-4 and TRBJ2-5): ETGVTQSPTHLIKTRGQQVTLRCSSQSGHNTVSWYQQALGQGPQFIFQYYREEENGRGNFPPRFSGLQFPNYSSELNVNALELDDSALYLCASSLTSEYGTQYFGPGTRLLVL.

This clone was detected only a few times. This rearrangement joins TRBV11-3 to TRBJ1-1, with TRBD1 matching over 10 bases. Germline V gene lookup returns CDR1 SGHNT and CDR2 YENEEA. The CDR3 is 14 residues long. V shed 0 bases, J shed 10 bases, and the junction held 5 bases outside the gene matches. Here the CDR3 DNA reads TGTGCCAGCAGCTTAGATCGGGGGGACAGGGGAGCTTTCTTT. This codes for CASSLDRGDRGAFF.

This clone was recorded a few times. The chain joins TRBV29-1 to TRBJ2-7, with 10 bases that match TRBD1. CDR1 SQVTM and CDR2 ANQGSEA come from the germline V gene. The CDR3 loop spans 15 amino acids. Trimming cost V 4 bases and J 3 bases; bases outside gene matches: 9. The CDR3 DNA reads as TGCAGCGTTGCCGGCGTGGGACAGGGGTACTACGAGCAGTACTTC. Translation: CSVAGVGQGYYEQYF.

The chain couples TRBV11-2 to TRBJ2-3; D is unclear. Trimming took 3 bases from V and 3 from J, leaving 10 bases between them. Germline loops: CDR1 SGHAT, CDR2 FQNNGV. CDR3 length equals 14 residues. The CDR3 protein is CASSFASATDTQYF. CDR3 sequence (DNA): TGTGCCAGCAGCTTCGCAAGCGCAACAGATACGCAGTATTTT.

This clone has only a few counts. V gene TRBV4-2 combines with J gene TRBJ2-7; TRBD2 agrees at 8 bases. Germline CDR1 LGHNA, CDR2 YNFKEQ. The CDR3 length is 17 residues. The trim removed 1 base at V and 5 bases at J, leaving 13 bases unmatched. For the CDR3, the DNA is TGTGCCAGCAGCCAAGGTTTTGAGGCTAGCGGGTCGCACGAGCAGTACTTC. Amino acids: CASSQGFEASGSHEQYF.

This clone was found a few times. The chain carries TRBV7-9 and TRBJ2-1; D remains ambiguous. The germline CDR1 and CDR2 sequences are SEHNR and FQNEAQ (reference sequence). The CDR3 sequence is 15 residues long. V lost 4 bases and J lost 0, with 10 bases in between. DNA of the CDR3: TGTGCCAGCAGCTCAGACTTGGGCTCCTACAATGAGCAGTTCTTC. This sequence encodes CASSSDLGSYNEQFF. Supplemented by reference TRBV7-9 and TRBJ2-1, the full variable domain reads DTGVSQNPRHKITKRGQNVTFRCDPISEHNRLYWYRQTLGQGPEFLTYFQNEAQLEKSRLLSDRFSAERPKGSFSTLEIQRTEQGDSAMYLCASSSDLGSYNEQFFGPGTRLTVL.

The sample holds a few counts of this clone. The CDR3 bases are TGCGCCAGCAGCCAACCCGACAGGGAAAAACAGCCCCAGCATTTT. Translation: CASSQPDREKQPQHF. V is TRBV4-1 and J is TRBJ1-5; the match to TRBD1 covers 7 bases. The germline CDR1 and CDR2 sequences are MGHRA and YSYEKL. Trimming at V came to 2 bases and at J to 7 bases, leaving 8 bases not matched to a gene. The CDR3 length is 15 residues.

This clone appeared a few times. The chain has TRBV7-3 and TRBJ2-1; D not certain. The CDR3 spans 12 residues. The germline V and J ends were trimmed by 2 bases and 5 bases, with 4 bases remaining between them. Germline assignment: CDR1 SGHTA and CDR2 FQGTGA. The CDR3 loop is CASSLSDNEQFF. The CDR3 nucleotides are TGTGCCAGCAGCTTATCGGACAATGAGCAGTTCTTC.

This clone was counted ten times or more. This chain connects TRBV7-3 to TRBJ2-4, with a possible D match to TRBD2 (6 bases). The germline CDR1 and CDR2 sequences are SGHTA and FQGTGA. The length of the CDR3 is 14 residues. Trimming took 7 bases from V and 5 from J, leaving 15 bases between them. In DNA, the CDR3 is TGTGCCAGCACCTACTCCTCGGGGGAAAACATTCAGTACTTC. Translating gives CASTYSSGENIQYF.

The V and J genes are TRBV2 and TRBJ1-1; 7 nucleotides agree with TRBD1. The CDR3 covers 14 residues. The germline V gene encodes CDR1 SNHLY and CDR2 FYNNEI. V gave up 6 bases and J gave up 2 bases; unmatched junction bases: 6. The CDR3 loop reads CASSTGQENTEAFF. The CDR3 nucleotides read TGTGCCAGCAGCACCGGACAGGAAAACACTGAAGCTTTCTTT.

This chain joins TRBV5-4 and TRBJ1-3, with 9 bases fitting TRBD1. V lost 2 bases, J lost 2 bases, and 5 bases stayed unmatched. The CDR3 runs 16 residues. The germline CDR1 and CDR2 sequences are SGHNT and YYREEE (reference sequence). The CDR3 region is CASSFSGTGPGNTIYF. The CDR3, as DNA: TGTGCCAGCAGCTTTAGCGGGACAGGGCCTGGAAACACCATATATTTT.

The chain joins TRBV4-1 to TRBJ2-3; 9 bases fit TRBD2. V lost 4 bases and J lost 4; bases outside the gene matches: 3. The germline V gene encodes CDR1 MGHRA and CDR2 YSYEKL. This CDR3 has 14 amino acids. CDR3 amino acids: CASSPGLAPDTQYF. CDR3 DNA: TGCGCCAGCAGCCCCGGACTAGCGCCAGATACGCAGTATTTT.

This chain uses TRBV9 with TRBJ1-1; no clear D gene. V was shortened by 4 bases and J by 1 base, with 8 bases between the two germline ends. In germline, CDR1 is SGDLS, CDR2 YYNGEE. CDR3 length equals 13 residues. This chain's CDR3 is CASSRPGNTEAFF. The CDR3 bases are TGTGCCAGCAGCAGGCCAGGGAACACTGAAGCTTTCTTT.